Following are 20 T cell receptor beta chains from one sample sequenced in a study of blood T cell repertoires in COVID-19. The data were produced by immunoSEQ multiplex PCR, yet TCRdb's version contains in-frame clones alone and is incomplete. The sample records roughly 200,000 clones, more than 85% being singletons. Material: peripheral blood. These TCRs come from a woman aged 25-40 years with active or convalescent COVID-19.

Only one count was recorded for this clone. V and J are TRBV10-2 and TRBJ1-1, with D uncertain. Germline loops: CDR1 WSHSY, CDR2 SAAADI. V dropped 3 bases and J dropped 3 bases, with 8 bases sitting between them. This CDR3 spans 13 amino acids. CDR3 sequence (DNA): TGCGCCAGCAGTGAAGTTGAGGACACTGAAGCTTTCTTT. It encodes CASSEVEDTEAFF.

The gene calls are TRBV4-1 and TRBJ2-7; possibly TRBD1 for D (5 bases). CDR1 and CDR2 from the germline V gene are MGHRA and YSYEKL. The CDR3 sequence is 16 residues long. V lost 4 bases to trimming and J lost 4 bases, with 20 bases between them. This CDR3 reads CASSPLLGVDVYEQYF. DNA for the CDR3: TGCGCCAGCAGCCCGCTCCTAGGGGTCGATGTATACGAGCAGTACTTC.

The CDR3 sequence is CATSRLYYEQYF. Here the CDR3 DNA reads TGTGCCACCAGCAGACTTTATTACGAGCAGTACTTC. The V gene is TRBV15, the J gene TRBJ2-7, with D hard to call. Trimming removed 2 bases at V and 4 bases at J, with 6 bases between. This CDR3 spans 12 amino acids. CDR1 and CDR2 (germline): LNHNV, YYDKDF (reference sequence). Using reference TRBV15 and TRBJ2-7 for the parts outside the CDR3, the full variable domain is DAMVIQNPRYQVTQFGKPVTLSCSQTLNHNVMYWYQQKSSQAPKLLFHYYDKDFNNEADTPDNFQSRRPNTSFCFLDIRSPGLGDTAMYLCATSRLYYEQYFGPGTRLTVT.

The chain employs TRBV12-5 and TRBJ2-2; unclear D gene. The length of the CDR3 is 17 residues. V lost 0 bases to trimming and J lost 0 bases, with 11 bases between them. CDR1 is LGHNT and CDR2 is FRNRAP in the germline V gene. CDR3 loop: CASGLVLSDSNTGELFF. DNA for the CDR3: TGTGCTAGTGGTTTGGTACTGAGCGACTCGAACACCGGGGAGCTGTTTTTT.

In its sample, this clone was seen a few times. The CDR3 nucleotides are TGTGCCAGCAGTCAGGGGGCAAGGACTGAAGCTTTCTTT. The encoded protein is CASSQGARTEAFF. The chain is built from TRBV12-3 or TRBV12-4 and TRBJ1-1; 8 bases match TRBD1. After removal of 5 bases from V and 5 bases from J, the junction contained 4 bases not matched to a gene. The CDR3 loop spans 13 amino acids.

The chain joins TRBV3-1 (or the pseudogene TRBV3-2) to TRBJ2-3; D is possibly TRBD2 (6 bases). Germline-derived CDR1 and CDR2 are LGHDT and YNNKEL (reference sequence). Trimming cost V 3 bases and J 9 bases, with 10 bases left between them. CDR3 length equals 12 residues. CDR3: CASSQGGNTQYF. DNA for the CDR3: TGTGCCAGCAGCCAGGGGGGTAACACGCAGTATTTT.

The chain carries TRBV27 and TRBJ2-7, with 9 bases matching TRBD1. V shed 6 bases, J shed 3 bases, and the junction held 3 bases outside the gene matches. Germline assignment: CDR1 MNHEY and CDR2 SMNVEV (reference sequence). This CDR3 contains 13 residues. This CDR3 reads CASRTGGVYEQYF. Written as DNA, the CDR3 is TGTGCCAGCAGGACAGGGGGGGTCTACGAGCAGTACTTC.

The CDR3 sequence: CASMQVGTNYNEQFF. The CDR3 coding sequence is TGTGCCAGCATGCAGGTAGGGACTAACTACAATGAGCAGTTCTTC. V and J are TRBV2 and TRBJ2-1; 7 positions agree with TRBD2. The CDR3 runs 15 residues. Germline CDR1 is SNHLY and CDR2 is FYNNEI. V trimming: 7 bases; J trimming: 3 bases; junction bases outside the gene matches: 9.

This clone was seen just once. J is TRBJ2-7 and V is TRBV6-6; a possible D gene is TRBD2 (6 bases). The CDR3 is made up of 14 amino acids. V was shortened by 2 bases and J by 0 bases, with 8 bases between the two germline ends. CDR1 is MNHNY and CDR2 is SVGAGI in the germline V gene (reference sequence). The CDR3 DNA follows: TGTGCCAGCAGTTACGGGGGGAACTCCTACGAGCAGTACTTC. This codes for CASSYGGNSYEQYF.

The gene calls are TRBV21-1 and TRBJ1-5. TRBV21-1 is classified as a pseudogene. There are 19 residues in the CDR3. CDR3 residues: CATSKTGGPGAGGNQPQHF. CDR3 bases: TGTGCCACCAGCAAAACGGGGGGACCGGGGGCCGGGGGCAATCAGCCCCAGCATTTT.

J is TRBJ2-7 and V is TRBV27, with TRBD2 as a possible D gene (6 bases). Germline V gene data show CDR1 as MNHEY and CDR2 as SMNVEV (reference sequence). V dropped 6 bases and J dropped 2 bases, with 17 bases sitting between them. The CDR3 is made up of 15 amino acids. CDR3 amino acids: CASSPSAGLTYEQYF. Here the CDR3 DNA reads TGTGCCAGCAGCCCCTCGGCAGGACTAACCTACGAGCAGTACTTC.

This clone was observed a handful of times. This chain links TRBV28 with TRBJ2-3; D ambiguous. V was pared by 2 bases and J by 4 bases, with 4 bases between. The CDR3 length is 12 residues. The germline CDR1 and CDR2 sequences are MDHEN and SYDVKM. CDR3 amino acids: CASSLRADTQYF. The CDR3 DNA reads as TGTGCCAGCAGTTTACGTGCAGATACGCAGTATTTT.

The CDR3 bases are TGTGCCAGCAGCTTAAGGGGAAACACCGGGGAGCTGTTTTTT. Translating it yields CASSLRGNTGELFF. V and J are TRBV11-2 and TRBJ2-2; the D gene is possibly TRBD1 (5 bases). The germline gives CDR1 SGHAT, CDR2 FQNNGV. There are 14 residues in the CDR3. V dropped 2 bases and J dropped 2 bases, with 6 bases sitting between them.

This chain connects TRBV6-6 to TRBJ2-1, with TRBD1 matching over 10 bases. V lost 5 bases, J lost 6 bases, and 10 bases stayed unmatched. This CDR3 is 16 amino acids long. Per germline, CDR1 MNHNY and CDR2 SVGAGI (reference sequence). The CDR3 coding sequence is TGTGCCAGCAGTACCCCGGGACAGGGGCCTATCAATGAGCAGTTCTTC. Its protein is CASSTPGQGPINEQFF.

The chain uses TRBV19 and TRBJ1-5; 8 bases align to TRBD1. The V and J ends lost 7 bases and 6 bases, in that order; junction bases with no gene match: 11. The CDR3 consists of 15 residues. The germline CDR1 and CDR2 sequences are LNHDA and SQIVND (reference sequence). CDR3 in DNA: TGTGCCAGTACCGACAGGGACAGGTTCACTCAGCCCCAGCATTTT. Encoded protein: CASTDRDRFTQPQHF.

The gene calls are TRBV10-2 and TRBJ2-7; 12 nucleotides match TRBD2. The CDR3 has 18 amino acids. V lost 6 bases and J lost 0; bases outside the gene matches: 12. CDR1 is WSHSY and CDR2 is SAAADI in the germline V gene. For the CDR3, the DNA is TGCGCCAGCAGGCTAACGACTGGACTAGCGGGAACCTCCTACGAGCAGTACTTC. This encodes CASRLTTGLAGTSYEQYF.

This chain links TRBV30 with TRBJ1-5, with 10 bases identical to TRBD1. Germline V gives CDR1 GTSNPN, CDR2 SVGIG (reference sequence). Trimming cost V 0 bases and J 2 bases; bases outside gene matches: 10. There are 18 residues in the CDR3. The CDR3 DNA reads TGTGCCTGGAGTGTGCGGGACAGGGGCCCTCCGGGCAATCAGCCCCAGCATTTT. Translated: CAWSVRDRGPPGNQPQHF.

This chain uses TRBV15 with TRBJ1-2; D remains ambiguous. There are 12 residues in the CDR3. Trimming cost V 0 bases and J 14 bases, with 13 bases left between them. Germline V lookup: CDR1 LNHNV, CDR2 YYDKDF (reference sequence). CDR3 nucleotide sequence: TGTGCCACCAGCAGAGATAATGGCCCCCAGACCTTC. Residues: CATSRDNGPQTF.

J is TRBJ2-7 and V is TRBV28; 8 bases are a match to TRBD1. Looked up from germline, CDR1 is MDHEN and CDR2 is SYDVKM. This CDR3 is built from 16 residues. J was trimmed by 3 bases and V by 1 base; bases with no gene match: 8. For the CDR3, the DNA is TGTGCCAGCAGTTTATATGACCAGACAGGGGTCTACGAGCAGTACTTC. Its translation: CASSLYDQTGVYEQYF.

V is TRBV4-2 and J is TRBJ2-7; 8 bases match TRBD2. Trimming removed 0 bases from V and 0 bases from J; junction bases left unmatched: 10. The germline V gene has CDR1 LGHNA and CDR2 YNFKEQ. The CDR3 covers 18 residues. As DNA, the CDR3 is TGTGCCAGCAGCCAAGAGAGAGGTCCACTAGCGGTCTCCTACGAGCAGTACTTC. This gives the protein CASSQERGPLAVSYEQYF.